This TCR beta chain was recorded in a study of metastatic and nonmetastatic thyroid tumors. Study as a whole: For malignant and benign thyroid patients, tumor or nodule tissue and blood were the sources whose repertoires were compared. Findings and caveats of the study: The study reportedly found significantly higher TCR beta diversity in malignant thyroid tumors than benign nodules, in blood and tumor.

This clone was seen a handful of times. Its antigen is undetermined. In the original workflow: A classifier for distant metastasis in papillary thyroid cancer was constructed using CDR3 differences observed across clinicopathological groups. TCRdb re-called the PCR reads via MiXCR. The authors' filters were not applied to this entry. The top ten hold about 8.1% of the sample, which has under 25,000 clones, 22% seen once. Ahead of thyroid surgery, no patient had received treatment of any kind. The CDR3 has 16 residues. Germline V gives CDR1 SGHTS, CDR2 YDEGEE. V lost 2 bases and J lost 6; bases outside the gene matches: 11.

Sequencing was done on a sample of adjacent normal tissue. The clonotype was recovered from a female donor with papillary thyroid cancer or a benign thyroid nodule (not recorded which). Some clones in this sample may be carry-over from other donors' samples. The rearrangement uses TRBV5-8 and TRBJ1-5; 7 nucleotides align to TRBD1. CDR3 DNA sequence: TGTGCCAGCAGCTTACCCTCGGGACAGAGGGGTCAGCCCCAGCATTTT. Translated: CASSLPSGQRGQPQHF. The variable domain in full, completed from reference TRBV5-8 and TRBJ1-5, reads EAGVTQSPTHLIKTRGQQATLRCSPISGHTSVYWYQQALGLGLQFLLWYDEGEERNRGNFPPRFSGRQFPNYSSELNVNALELEDSALYLCASSLPSGQRGQPQHFGDGTRLSIL.